The 16 T cell receptor beta chains listed next were all sequenced from one sample in a study of cytomegalovirus exposure and HLA in healthy donors. The PCR was carried out with 60 Vbeta primers and 13 Jbeta primers. Clones were read by immunoSEQ multiplex PCR, and TCRdb kept only the in-frame ones, dropping some. This sample contains under 200,000 clones. The source material was PBMCs. Receptor source: a woman aged 18-29 years in good health and CMV-seropositive.

The rearrangement uses TRBV30 and TRBJ2-1; 9 bases line up with TRBD2. V dropped 3 bases and J dropped 2; count of bases not matched to a gene: 11. In germline, CDR1 is GTSNPN, CDR2 SVGIG (reference sequence). This CDR3 contains 17 residues. CDR3 protein: CAWSPPPTSGAYNEQFF. The CDR3 DNA is TGTGCCTGGAGCCCCCCCCCGACTAGCGGAGCCTACAATGAGCAGTTCTTC.

V and J are TRBV4-2 and TRBJ1-1; a weak D match, TRBD1 (6 bases). V lost 3 bases and J lost 11, with 13 bases in between. Germline V CDR1 and CDR2: LGHNA, YNFKEQ. The CDR3 spans 12 residues. CDR3 sequence: CASSHQTGEAFF. CDR3 in DNA: TGTGCCAGCAGCCACCAGACAGGTGAGGCTTTCTTT.

This chain connects TRBV30 to TRBJ1-5, with a weak D call TRBD1 (5 bases). Germline CDR1 reads GTSNPN; CDR2 reads SVGIG (reference sequence). CDR3 length: 12 residues. V lost 2 bases, J lost 6 bases, and 8 bases lay in between. The CDR3 DNA reads TGTGCCTGGAGTACAGGCGGTCAGCCCCAGCATTTT. It codes for CAWSTGGQPQHF.

DNA for the CDR3: TGTGCCTGGAGTGTATTAAGACTAGCGGGAAGTGATGAGCAGTTCTTC. This encodes CAWSVLRLAGSDEQFF. J is TRBJ2-1 and V is TRBV30; TRBD2 agrees at 11 bases. The length of the CDR3 is 16 residues. J gave up 8 bases and V 0 bases, and 9 bases lay outside the gene matches. CDR1 GTSNPN and CDR2 SVGIG come from the germline V gene (reference sequence).

The chain has TRBV7-2 and TRBJ1-5; D might be TRBD1 (5 bases). The CDR3 spans 13 residues. Germline assignment: CDR1 SGHTA and CDR2 FQGNSA. V gave up 3 bases and J gave up 2 bases, with 5 bases separating them. This chain's CDR3 is CASSFRGNQPQHF. The CDR3 bases are TGTGCCAGCAGCTTCAGGGGCAATCAGCCCCAGCATTTT.

The CDR3 DNA reads TGCGCCAGCAGCCAAGGGGGGCTAGCCCGCCAAGAGACCCAGTACTTC. Translated: CASSQGGLARQETQYF. J is TRBJ2-5 and V is TRBV4-1; maybe TRBD1 (6 bases). The germline V and J ends were trimmed by 1 base and 1 base, with 13 bases remaining between them. Per the germline V gene, CDR1 is MGHRA and CDR2 is YSYEKL. This CDR3 is 16 amino acids long.

The chain employs TRBV5-1 and TRBJ2-1, with a tentative D call TRBD2 (5 bases). Germline CDR1 SGHRS, CDR2 YFSETQ. V shed 2 bases and J shed 4 bases, with 13 bases lying between them. The CDR3 runs 15 residues. In nucleotides, the CDR3 is TGCGCCAGCAGCTTCGTGAGTAGCGAGTACAATGAGCAGTTCTTC. This sequence encodes CASSFVSSEYNEQFF.

V is TRBV6-5 and J is TRBJ2-1; TRBD1 agrees at 7 bases. Germline CDR1 MNHEY, CDR2 SVGAGI. This CDR3 is built from 14 residues. The V and J ends lost 7 bases and 7 bases, in that order; junction bases with no gene match: 10. DNA of the CDR3: TGTGCCAGCACTCAGGGGGTCAGGGGAAATGAGCAGTTCTTC. Translating it yields CASTQGVRGNEQFF.

The rearrangement joins TRBV7-6 to TRBJ2-2, with 14 bases lining up with TRBD2. Per the germline V gene, CDR1 is SGHVS and CDR2 is FNYEAQ. J gave up 2 bases and V 5 bases, and 7 bases lay outside the gene matches. The CDR3 sequence is 18 residues long. The CDR3 reads CASSHETSGRANTGELFF. As DNA, the CDR3 is TGTGCCAGCAGCCACGAGACTAGCGGGAGGGCCAACACCGGGGAGCTGTTTTTT.

V is TRBV6-6 and J is TRBJ1-4; D is ambiguous. The CDR3 spans 14 residues. Trimming removed 2 bases at V and 6 bases at J, with 10 bases between. Germline CDR1 and CDR2: MNHNY and SVGAGI (reference sequence). The chain's CDR3 is CASSYGPIDEKLFF. For the CDR3, the DNA is TGTGCCAGCAGTTACGGCCCAATTGATGAAAAACTGTTTTTT.

The rearrangement links TRBV29-1 to TRBJ2-3; D gene uncertain. CDR1 is SQVTM, CDR2 ANQGSEA, per germline. Trimming left V 4 bases short and J 1 base short, with 9 bases between. The CDR3 is 13 amino acids. As DNA, the CDR3 is TGCAGCGTTGGGCCAAGCGGCACAGATACGCAGTATTTT. Residues: CSVGPSGTDTQYF.

Worth noting for this clone: One junction end disagrees with the germline gene, perhaps due to a read error. The chain employs TRBV7-7 and TRBJ2-5; D may match TRBD1 or TRBD2 (6 bases each). CDR1 and CDR2 (germline): SSHAT, FNYEAQ (reference sequence). This CDR3 is 14 amino acids long. CDR3 residues: CASRGTAGQETQYF. CDR3 nucleotide sequence: TGTGCTAGCAGGGGAACCGCGGGGCAAGAGACCCAGTACTTC.

This chain uses TRBV30 with TRBJ2-4, with a tentative D call TRBD2 (5 bases). The CDR3 loop spans 12 amino acids. Trimming stripped 0 bases from V and 8 bases from J, with 8 bases between. Germline loops: CDR1 GTSNPN, CDR2 SVGIG (reference sequence). The CDR3 nucleotides read TGTGCCTGGAGTGTGATGGGAGACATTCAGTACTTC. Its translation is CAWSVMGDIQYF.

The chain couples TRBV9 to TRBJ2-2; 7 bases align to TRBD2. V lost 0 bases, J lost 0 bases, and 5 bases stayed unmatched. The CDR3 runs to 17 residues. Germline CDR1 reads SGDLS; CDR2 reads YYNGEE. CDR3 sequence reads: CASSVAGLAANTGELFF. The DNA for the CDR3 is TGTGCCAGCAGCGTAGCCGGGCTAGCGGCGAACACCGGGGAGCTGTTTTTT.

The J gene is TRBJ2-5, the V gene TRBV5-6, with D hard to call. Germline CDR1 SGHDT, CDR2 YYEEEE. This CDR3 has 15 residues. Deletions cut 0 bases from V and 3 bases from J, with 12 bases between. CDR3 sequence reads: CASSLVARLKETQYF. As DNA, the CDR3 is TGTGCCAGCAGCTTGGTAGCTAGGTTGAAAGAGACCCAGTACTTC.

The chain links TRBV30 to TRBJ2-7; no clear D. V shed 0 bases and J shed 2 bases, with 8 bases lying between them. The germline CDR1 and CDR2 sequences are GTSNPN and SVGIG (reference sequence). The CDR3 runs to 13 residues. For the CDR3, the DNA is TGTGCCTGGAGTGTACGATCTACCTACGAGCAGTACTTC. It translates to CAWSVRSTYEQYF.